This T cell receptor (beta chain) was sequenced for a study of CD8 T cells in Susac syndrome. The V gene lost 8 bases and the J gene lost 0 bases, with 19 bases spanning the gap. Germline V gene lookup returns CDR1 GTSNPN and CDR2 SVGIG (reference sequence). This CDR3 comprises 15 residues. RNA totalling roughly 0.45 to 1 ug underwent reverse transcription with random hexamers. Amplification of TCR beta CDR3 was carried out by immunoSEQ multiplex PCR, which covered 54 Vbeta and 13 Jbeta segments. Using its own MiXCR run on the immunoSEQ multiplex PCR reads, TCRdb lists one record per CDR3 protein. The table has about 180,000 distinct CDR3 sequences, nearly 97% seen once.

The source of this sequence is a human donor with multiple sclerosis. This chain joins TRBV30 and TRBJ2-5; tentatively, D is TRBD1 or TRBD2 (7 bases each). What was sequenced was CD4+ T cells from PBMCs. The CDR3, as DNA: TGTGCCCTTACGAGCGGGGACAGTAACCAAGAGACCCAGTACTTC. Amino acids: CALTSGDSNQETQYF.